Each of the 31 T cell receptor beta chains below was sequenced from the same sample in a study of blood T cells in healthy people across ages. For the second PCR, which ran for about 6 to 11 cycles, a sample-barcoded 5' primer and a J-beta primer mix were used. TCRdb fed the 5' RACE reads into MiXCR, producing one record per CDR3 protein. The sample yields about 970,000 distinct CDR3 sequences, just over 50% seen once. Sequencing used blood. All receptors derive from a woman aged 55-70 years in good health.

The CDR3 DNA follows: TGTGCCAGCAGCCCCAGTCTAGCGACCCAGTACTTC. As protein: CASSPSLATQYF. The V and J genes are TRBV14 and TRBJ2-7; tentatively, D is TRBD2 (5 bases). Matching the DNA end better, TRBJ2-5 makes the J call doubtful. Germline CDR1 reads SGHDN; CDR2 reads FVKESK. The CDR3 is 12 residues long.

Written as DNA, the CDR3 is TGTGCCAGCAGACCGGACCCGCTTGCCGGGGAGCTGTTTTTT. Protein product: CASRPDPLAGELFF. V usage is TRBV6-4 and J usage is TRBJ2-2; unclear D gene. CDR3 size: 14 residues. The V end lost 6 bases, the J end lost 6 bases, and 14 bases lay between the germline ends. Germline assignment: CDR1 MRHNA and CDR2 SNTAGT.

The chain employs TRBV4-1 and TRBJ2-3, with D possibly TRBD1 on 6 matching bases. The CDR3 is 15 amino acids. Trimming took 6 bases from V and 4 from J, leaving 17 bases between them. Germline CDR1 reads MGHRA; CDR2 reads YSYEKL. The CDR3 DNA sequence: TGCGCCAGCAGTCCCGGACAGCACGGTGCAGATACGCAGTATTTT. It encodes CASSPGQHGADTQYF.

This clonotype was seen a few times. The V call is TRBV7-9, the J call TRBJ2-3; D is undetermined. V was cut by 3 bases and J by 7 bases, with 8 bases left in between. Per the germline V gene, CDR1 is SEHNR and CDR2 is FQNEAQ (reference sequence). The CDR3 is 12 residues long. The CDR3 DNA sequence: TGTGCCAGCAGCTTGGACGGTTATACGCAGTATTTT. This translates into CASSLDGYTQYF.

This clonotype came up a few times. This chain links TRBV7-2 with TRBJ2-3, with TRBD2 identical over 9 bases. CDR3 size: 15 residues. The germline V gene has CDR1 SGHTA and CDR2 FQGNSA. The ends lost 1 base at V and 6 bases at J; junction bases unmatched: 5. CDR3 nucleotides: TGTGCCAGCAGCTTAGGTAGCGGGAGATGGGATACGCAGTATTTT. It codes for CASSLGSGRWDTQYF.

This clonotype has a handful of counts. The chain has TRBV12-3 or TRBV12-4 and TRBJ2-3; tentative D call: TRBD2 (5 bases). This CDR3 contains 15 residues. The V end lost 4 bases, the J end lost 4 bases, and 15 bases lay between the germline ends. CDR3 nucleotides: TGTGCCAGCAGTTCATACAGACTTAGCGCAGATACGCAGTATTTT. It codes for CASSSYRLSADTQYF.

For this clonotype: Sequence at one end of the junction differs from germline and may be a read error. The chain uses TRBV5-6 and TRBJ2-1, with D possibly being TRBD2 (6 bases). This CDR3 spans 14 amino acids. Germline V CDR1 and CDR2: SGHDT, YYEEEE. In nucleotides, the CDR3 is TGTTCCAGCAGCTTCGGCGGGGAATACAATGAGCAGTTCTTC. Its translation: CSSSFGGEYNEQFF. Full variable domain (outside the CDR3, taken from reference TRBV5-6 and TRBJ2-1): DAGVTQSPTHLIKTRGQQVTLRCSPKSGHDTVSWYQQALGQGPQFIFQYYEEEERQRGNFPDRFSGHQFPNYSSELNVNALLLGDSALYLCSSSFGGEYNEQFFGPGTRLTVL.

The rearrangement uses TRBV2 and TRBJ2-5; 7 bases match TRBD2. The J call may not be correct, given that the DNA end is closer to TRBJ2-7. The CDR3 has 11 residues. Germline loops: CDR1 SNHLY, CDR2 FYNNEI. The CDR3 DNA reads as TGTGCCAGCGGGGACTATCGCGAGCAGTACTTC. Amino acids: CASGDYREQYF.

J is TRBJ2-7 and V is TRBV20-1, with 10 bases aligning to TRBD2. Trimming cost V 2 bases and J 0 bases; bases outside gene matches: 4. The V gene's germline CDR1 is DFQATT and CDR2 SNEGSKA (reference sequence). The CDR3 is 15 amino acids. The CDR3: CSARKTSGYSYEQYF. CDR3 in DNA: TGCAGTGCTAGAAAGACTAGCGGGTACTCCTACGAGCAGTACTTC.

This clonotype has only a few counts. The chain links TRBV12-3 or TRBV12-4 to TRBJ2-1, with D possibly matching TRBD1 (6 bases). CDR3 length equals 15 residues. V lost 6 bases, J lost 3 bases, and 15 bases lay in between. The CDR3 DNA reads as TGTGCCAGCAGCAGACAGGAAACATACTACAATGAGCAGTTCTTC. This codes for CASSRQETYYNEQFF.

Written as DNA, the CDR3 is TGTGCCAGTACCCAGGGACAGGGGGCGATTGGCTACACCTTC. It yields the protein CASTQGQGAIGYTF. The chain employs TRBV19 and TRBJ1-2; 12 nucleotides match TRBD1. After removal of 7 bases from V and 7 bases from J, the junction contained 7 bases not matched to a gene. The CDR3 is 14 amino acids. Germline V gene sequence: CDR1 LNHDA, CDR2 SQIVND (reference sequence).

The CDR3 protein is CASSSGGGSTYNEQFF. For the CDR3, the DNA is TGTGCCAGCAGCTCAGGGGGAGGGTCTACCTACAATGAGCAGTTCTTC. The rearrangement joins TRBV7-2 to TRBJ2-1, with D perhaps given as TRBD1 or TRBD2 (7 bases each). CDR3 length equals 16 residues. The germline CDR1 and CDR2 sequences are SGHTA and FQGNSA. The V gene lost 4 bases and the J gene lost 2 bases, with 15 bases spanning the gap.

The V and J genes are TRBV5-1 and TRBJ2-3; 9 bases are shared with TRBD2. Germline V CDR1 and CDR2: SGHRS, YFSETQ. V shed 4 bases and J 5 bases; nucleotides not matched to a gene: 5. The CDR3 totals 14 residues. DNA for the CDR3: TGCGCCAGCAGCGTAGCGGGAGATAGAGATACGCAGTATTTT. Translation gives CASSVAGDRDTQYF.

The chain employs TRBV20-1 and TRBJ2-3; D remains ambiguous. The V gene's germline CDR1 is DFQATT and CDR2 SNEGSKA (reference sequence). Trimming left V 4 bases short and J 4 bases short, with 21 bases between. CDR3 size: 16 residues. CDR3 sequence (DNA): TGCAGTGCTAAAAGTGGAGTTGGGCTAGTCGCAGATACGCAGTATTTT. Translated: CSAKSGVGLVADTQYF.

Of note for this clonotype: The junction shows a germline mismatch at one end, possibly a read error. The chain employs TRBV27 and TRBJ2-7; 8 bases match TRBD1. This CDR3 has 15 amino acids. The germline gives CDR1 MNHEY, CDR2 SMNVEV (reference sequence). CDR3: CASSDPGQVSYEQNF. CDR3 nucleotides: TGTGCCAGCAGTGATCCGGGACAGGTCTCCTACGAGCAGAACTTC.

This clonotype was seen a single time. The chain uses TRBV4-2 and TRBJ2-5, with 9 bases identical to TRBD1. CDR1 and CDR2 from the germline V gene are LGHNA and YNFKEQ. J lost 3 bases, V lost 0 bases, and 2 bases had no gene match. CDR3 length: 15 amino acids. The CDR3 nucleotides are TGTGCCAGCAGCCAAGATTGGACAGGGGAAGAGACCCAGTACTTC. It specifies CASSQDWTGEETQYF.

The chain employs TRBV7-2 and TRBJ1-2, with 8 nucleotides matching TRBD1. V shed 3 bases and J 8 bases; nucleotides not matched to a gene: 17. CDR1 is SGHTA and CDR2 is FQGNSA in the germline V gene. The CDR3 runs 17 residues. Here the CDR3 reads CASSLTGTGATDTGYTF. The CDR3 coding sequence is TGTGCCAGCAGCTTGACCGGGACAGGTGCCACCGATACAGGCTACACCTTC.

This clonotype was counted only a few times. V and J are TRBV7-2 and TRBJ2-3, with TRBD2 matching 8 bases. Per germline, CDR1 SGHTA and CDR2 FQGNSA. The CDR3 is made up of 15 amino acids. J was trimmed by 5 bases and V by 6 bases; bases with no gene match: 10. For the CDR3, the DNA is TGTGCCAGCAGACAACCGGGACTAGAGGTAGATACGCAGTATTTT. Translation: CASRQPGLEVDTQYF.

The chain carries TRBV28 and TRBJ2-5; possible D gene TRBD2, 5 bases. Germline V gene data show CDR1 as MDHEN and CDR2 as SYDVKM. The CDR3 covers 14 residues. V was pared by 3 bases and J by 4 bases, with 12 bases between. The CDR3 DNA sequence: TGTGCCAGCAGTTTCACTAGGACGGCAGAGACCCAGTACTTC. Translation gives CASSFTRTAETQYF.

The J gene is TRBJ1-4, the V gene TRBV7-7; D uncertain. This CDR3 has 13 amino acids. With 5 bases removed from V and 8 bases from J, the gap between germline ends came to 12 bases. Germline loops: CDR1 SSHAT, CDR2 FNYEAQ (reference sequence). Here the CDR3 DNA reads TGTGCCAGCAGCCCCCGACCGAGCGAAAAACTGTTTTTT. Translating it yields CASSPRPSEKLFF.

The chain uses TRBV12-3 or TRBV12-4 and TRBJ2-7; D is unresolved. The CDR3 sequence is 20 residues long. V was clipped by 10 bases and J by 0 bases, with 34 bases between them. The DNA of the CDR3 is TGTGCCAACACCCCCTCGAGATTAGGCGCCCAGAGATACAGCTCCTACGAGCAGTACTTC. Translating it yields CANTPSRLGAQRYSSYEQYF.

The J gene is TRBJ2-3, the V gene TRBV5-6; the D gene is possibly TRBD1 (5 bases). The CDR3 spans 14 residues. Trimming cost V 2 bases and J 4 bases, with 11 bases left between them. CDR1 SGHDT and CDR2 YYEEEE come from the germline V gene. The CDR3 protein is CASSFYRGADTQYF. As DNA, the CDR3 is TGTGCCAGCAGCTTCTATAGGGGCGCAGATACGCAGTATTTT.

Here the CDR3 reads CASRTGGVAGRRFDEQYF. The DNA of the CDR3 is TGTGCCAGCCGCACAGGGGGAGTAGCGGGACGCCGCTTCGACGAGCAGTACTTC. This chain links TRBV21-1 with TRBJ2-7; the table's D call, TRBD2, was not checked against the DNA. TRBV21-1 is a documented pseudogene. The CDR3 runs 18 residues.

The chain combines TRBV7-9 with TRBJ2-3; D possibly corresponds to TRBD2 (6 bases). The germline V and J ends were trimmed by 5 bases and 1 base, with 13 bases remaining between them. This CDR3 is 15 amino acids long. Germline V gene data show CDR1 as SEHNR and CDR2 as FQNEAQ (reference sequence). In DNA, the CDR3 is TGTGCCAGCAGCGGAGGGGATTTTCGCACAGATACGCAGTATTTT. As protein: CASSGGDFRTDTQYF.

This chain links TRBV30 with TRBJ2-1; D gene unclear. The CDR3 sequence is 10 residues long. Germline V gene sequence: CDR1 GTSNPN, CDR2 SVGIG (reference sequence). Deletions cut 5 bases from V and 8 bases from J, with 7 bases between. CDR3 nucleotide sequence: TGTGCCTGGGCCCATCATGAGCAGTTCTTC. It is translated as CAWAHHEQFF.

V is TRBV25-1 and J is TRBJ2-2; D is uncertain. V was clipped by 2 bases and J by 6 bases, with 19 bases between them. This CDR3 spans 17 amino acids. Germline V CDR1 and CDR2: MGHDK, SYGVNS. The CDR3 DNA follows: TGTGCCAGCAGTGAAGACCCAACATATGATAAGGCCGGGGAGCTGTTTTTT. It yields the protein CASSEDPTYDKAGELFF.

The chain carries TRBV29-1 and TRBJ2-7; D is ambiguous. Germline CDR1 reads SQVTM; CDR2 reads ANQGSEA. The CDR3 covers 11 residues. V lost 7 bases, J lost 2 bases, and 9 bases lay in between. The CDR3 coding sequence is TGCAGCGGTCTGGGAACCTACGAGCAGTACTTC. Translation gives CSGLGTYEQYF.

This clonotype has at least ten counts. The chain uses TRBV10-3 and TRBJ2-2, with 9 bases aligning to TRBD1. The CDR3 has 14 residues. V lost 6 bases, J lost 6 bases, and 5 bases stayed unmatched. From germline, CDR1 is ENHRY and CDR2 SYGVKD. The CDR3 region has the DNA TGTGCCATCAGCCGGGACAGGGAGTCCGGGGAGCTGTTTTTT. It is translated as CAISRDRESGELFF.

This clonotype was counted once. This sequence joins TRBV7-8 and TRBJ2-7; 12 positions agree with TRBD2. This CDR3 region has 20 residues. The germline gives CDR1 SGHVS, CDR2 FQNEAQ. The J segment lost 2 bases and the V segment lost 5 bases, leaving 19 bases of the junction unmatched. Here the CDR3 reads CASSPRAAWTSGENPYEQYF. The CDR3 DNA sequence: TGTGCCAGCAGCCCGCGGGCGGCATGGACTAGCGGGGAAAACCCCTACGAGCAGTACTTC.

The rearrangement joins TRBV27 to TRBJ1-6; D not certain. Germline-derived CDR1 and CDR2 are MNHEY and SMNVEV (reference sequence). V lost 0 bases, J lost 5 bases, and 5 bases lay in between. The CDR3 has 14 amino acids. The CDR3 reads CASSLSEDNSPLHF. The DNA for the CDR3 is TGTGCCAGCAGTTTATCCGAGGATAATTCACCCCTCCACTTT.

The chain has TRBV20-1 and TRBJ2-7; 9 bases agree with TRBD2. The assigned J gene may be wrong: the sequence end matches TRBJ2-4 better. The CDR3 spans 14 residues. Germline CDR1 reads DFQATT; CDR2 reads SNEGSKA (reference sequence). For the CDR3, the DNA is TGCAGTGCTAGAATTAGCGGGAGTGCGACCATTCAGTACTTC. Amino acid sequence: CSARISGSATIQYF.